Included here is one T cell receptor (beta chain) sequence, with context. This clone was counted a few times. Its antigen is still unknown. Base-call qualities are not available, and no considerably larger clone is one nucleotide away. Libraries were constructed by the immunoSEQ multiplex PCR assay. A mixture of 60 forward primers for TCR Vbeta segments and 13 reverse primers for TCR Jbeta segments was used in the multiplex PCR. The CDR3 region of rearranged TCR beta genes was amplified from genomic DNA by a multiplex PCR assay. The Illumina HiSeq System was used to sequence the amplified TCR beta libraries as 87-base-pair reads. The study's processing was this. In a later analysis, 70 million to 95 million unique TCR beta chains were counted across the 500 to 850 repertoires, and roughly 10 million of these chains were shared by at least two donors. Raw reads were error-corrected and collapsed into unique sequences with a nearest-neighbor algorithm that merged closely related sequences to remove PCR and sequencing errors. Alignment of CDR3 sequences to IMGT reference sequences was used to assign V, D and J gene segments. For a sequence to be retained, at least a six-nucleotide match to both a V gene segment and a J gene segment was required. Rearrangements were classified as productive when the CDR3 lacked stop codons and remained in frame with V and J, and all other rearrangements were classified as non-productive. Following IMGT convention, CDR3 was defined as the stretch from the second conserved V-encoded cysteine up to the conserved J-encoded phenylalanine. In an earlier analysis of around 600 of the donors, sequences lacking an unambiguous match to a single V gene segment were excluded. An earlier analysis of just under 600 of the donors called V segments functional above 56.7% productive rearrangements and segregating when the between-donor standard deviation exceeded 5%. To diagnose cytomegalovirus status from the catalog of TCR beta chain sequences, a statistical classification framework was built. A later analysis assigned V and J genes by comparing TCR nucleotide sequences with IMGT/GENE-DB human TR gene sequences. Using the TCRdist pipeline, a later analysis assigned CDR3 sequences along with most-parsimonious VDJ recombination scenarios. In a later analysis, each TCR beta chain was defined by its CDR3 amino acid sequence together with its V-gene family, and reads without a unique V-gene family were excluded. A later analysis removed roughly 590 highly shared, low-generation-probability nucleotide sequences to deal with suspected cross-contamination and a sequencing artifact. In a later analysis, a clonal expansion index for each public chain was calculated from normalized within-repertoire ranks of inferred template counts. In a later analysis, generation probabilities were computed with a VDJ recombination model fitted to out-of-frame rearrangements, and the resulting probabilities were checked against IGoR. In a later analysis, TCR-TCR, TCR-HLA and TCR-CMV co-occurrence was scored with hypergeometric tests, and a repertoire-size bias correction was applied to TCR pairs. False discovery rates were estimated in a later analysis by permuting HLA or CMV assignments 20 times. In a later analysis, co-occurring TCRs were grouped with DBSCAN, and TCRdist sequence similarity was added when clustering was performed within HLA-allele-positive subsets. Repertoires with fewer than 30,000 or more than 120,000 public chains were left out of co-occurrence clustering, as were about five repertoires with anomalous nucleotide sharing. TCRdb provides this immuneACCESS table in a form limited to in-frame rearrangements. Some clones are lacking; in checked studies, under half of them reflect an unresolved V gene, and why the rest are absent is not known. V and J calls and clone size come straight from that table; D and trimming were deduced from the DNA. The sample records 150,000 to 200,000 clones, over 60% of which are singletons. The ten most abundant clones make up about 1.4% of the sample.

The source of the sample is a study of cytomegalovirus exposure and HLA in healthy donors (dated by TCRdb to 2016 to 2017). The study in broad terms: In an earlier analysis of approximately 500 of the donors, about 260 Gb of sequence data and approximately 120 million unique TCR beta sequences from roughly 180 million T cells were reported. An earlier analysis of some 500 of the donors applied high-throughput TCR beta sequencing to assess whether each TCR beta V gene segment acted as functional or pseudogenic. In a later genetic analysis, genome-wide SNP genotypes for about 65% of the roughly 670 donors were used, and that subset was treated as a discovery cohort. The study used immunosequencing to profile the T cell repertoires of hundreds of subjects and linked those repertoires to cytomegalovirus serostatus. Donor age, sex, ethnicity and CMV serostatus were compiled alongside the repertoire data. An early release that covered several hundred HLA-typed donors contained about 300 gigabases of sequencing data and about 93 million unique TCR sequences. Rather than drawing on any new phenotypic data, the later analysis identified candidate immune exposures from TCR beta sequences and the way those sequences occurred across donors. In addition to the first cohort of 500 to 850 subjects, a separate validation cohort of approximately 130 different subjects was used. Among the 398 genotyped donors, 81% belonged to the genetic ancestry cluster associated with self-reported Caucasian donors. The number of donors typed differed by locus, with roughly 620-640 for A, B, C, DRB1 and DQB1, approximately 500 for DQA1, about 610 for DPA1, and over 400 for DPB1. In a later analysis, previously published TCR beta repertoires from several hundred donors were re-analyzed and high-resolution HLA genotyping was added so that TCR occurrence patterns could be studied. About five DR-DQ haplotypes were treated as single units for association and clustering because of strong linkage in the cohort. Among about 360 genotyped donors of the cohort, an average of about 240,000 unique TCR beta nucleotide sequences were sequenced per donor, about a sixth of them non-productive. All discovery cohort repertoires had been generated using a single sequencing platform. HLA typing included class I and class II loci at four-digit resolution. The aim of the study was to test whether cataloging public T cell receptors could identify signatures of past pathogen exposure. To predict cytomegalovirus infection status, the study brought together high-throughput TCR immunosequencing, statistical association of individual TCRs with disease status, and machine learning.

The cohort was made up of 666 healthy bone marrow donors. At the time of sampling, every cohort member was nominally healthy, though immune exposures that went unrecorded were likely present. The donor tested CMV seronegative and was one of the 352 seronegative cohort members. Every donor gave a peripheral blood sample, and the peripheral blood mononuclear cells from that sample were used for TCR beta sequencing. Genomic DNA extraction from the blood cell samples was performed with the Qiagen DNeasy Blood Extraction Kit. V is trimmed back by 5 bases and J by 6 bases, and the junction contains 17 bases that no gene match accounts for. CDR1 and CDR2 were assigned from the germline V gene (reference sequence) as MNHEY and SMNVEV. Measured from the cysteine to the phenylalanine, the CDR3 is 18 residues long. Of the read, only the CDR3 DNA is kept; its 54 bases are in frame from base 1. Findings and caveats that apply to the study as a whole: The cohort was sequenced for TCR beta chains only, and without alpha or paired-chain data the features that could be detected were limited. In a later analysis, TCR association rates were found to vary across HLA loci, with the most associated TCRs seen for DRB1 alleles and the fewest for HLA-C alleles. CMV serostatus was the only immune exposure information available for the cohort. Three of the identified cytomegalovirus-associated TCR beta chains were confirmed in vitro to be specific for cytomegalovirus antigens. In a later analysis, HLA-associated TCR beta chains showed more clonal expansion and lower generation probabilities than non-associated chains that were equally common. An earlier analysis of some 590 of the donors showed that most TCR beta V segments appeared in productive rearrangements either about 87% or about 30% of the time, which broadly matched IMGT annotations. A further reported finding was that TCR beta sequences accurately predicted the HLA-A and HLA-B alleles for most subjects in the first cohort. Because some donors lacked HLA typing at each locus, the association tests relied only on the typed subset. A later genetic analysis reported fewer N-insertions in productive TCRs among donors in an Asian-associated ancestry cluster than the 666-donor mean. The classifier was reported to diagnose cytomegalovirus status with high specificity and sensitivity in both the original and validation cohorts. Presence/absence analyses assumed roughly uniform sequencing depth across donors, an assumption that may not hold. At a false discovery rate of 0.05, a later analysis linked around 17,000 TCR beta sequences to specific HLA alleles. When HLA alleles, especially DR and DQ, strongly co-occurred, TCR associations were difficult to assign to individual alleles. A later genetic analysis associated a missense DCLRE1C variant with V-gene and J-gene trimming of TCR beta chains, and an independent cohort replicated the association. A cluster of highly shared sequence variants was judged likely to be a technical artifact of the sequencing pipeline. Linkage disequilibrium might explain the correlated functional status among segregating V segments, but an unknown experimental factor could not be ruled out. A later analysis reported that several top co-occurrence clusters appeared linked to parvovirus B19, influenza, CMV and Epstein-Barr virus. A total of about 150 TCR beta chains were listed by the study as associated with cytomegalovirus. The earlier analysis of fewer than 750 of the donors excluded over 15 rarely observed V segments, including chromosome 9 orphons, because counts were too low. Across donors, most TCR sequences were observed very rarely, whereas some public TCRs were present in many individuals. Because the 87-base-pair reads could not distinguish some IMGT-functional V segments, including TRBV6-2 and TRBV6-3, those segments were excluded. According to a later analysis, most CMV-associated TCR beta chains appeared to be HLA-restricted, and the HLA associations seemed to be driven largely by CMV exposure. According to the authors, the approach could potentially be generalized to other disease states and immunological phenotypes.

Material for sequencing was PBMCs. This receptor was taken from a girl aged 10-17 years in good health and CMV-seronegative. This sequence uses TRBV27 and TRBJ2-3, with 10 bases aligning to TRBD1. In nucleotides, the sequence is TGTGCCAGCAGTACGAGATTTCCCCGGGACAGGGGCATGGATACGCAGTATTTT. Translated, this gives CASSTRFPRDRGMDTQYF.